Following are 6 T cell receptor beta chains from one sample sequenced in a study of post-analysis software for immune sequencing data. Study-wide results and caveats: Patients had higher frequencies than controls of about five TRBV segments, including TRBV5-6, TRBV5-1 and TRBV20-1.

The authors incorporated unique molecular identifiers into the TCR beta cDNA libraries. One entry per CDR3 protein, called by TCRdb with MiXCR from the PCR reads. In the table there are 450,000 to 700,000 distinct CDR3 sequences, roughly 46% of which are singletons. No antigen has been identified for these receptors. Sequenced sample: blood. Receptors were obtained from a girl aged 5-17 years with multiple sclerosis.

The rearrangement joins TRBV6-6 to TRBJ2-3, with TRBD1 matching over 9 bases. Germline V gene data show CDR1 as MNHNY and CDR2 as SVGAGI (reference sequence). The CDR3 is 17 residues long. The V segment lost 1 base and the J segment 1 base; nucleotides outside the gene matches: 6. The CDR3 reads CASSYFRTGEGTDTQYF. The CDR3 DNA follows: TGTGCCAGCAGTTACTTCCGGACAGGGGAAGGCACAGATACGCAGTATTTT.

The rearrangement joins TRBV2 to TRBJ2-7; TRBD2 might be the D (5 bases). This CDR3 is built from 14 residues. CDR1 is SNHLY and CDR2 is FYNNEI in the germline V gene. CDR3 loop: CASALAGPPYEQYF. The CDR3 bases are TGTGCTTCAGCTCTAGCAGGTCCCCCCTACGAGCAGTACTTC.

This clonotype was seen a few times. At one boundary the junction diverges from the germline segment, which might be a read error. V is TRBV7-7 and J is TRBJ2-6; D ambiguous. Germline V gene lookup returns CDR1 SSHAT and CDR2 FNYEAQ (reference sequence). CDR3 size: 15 residues. DNA for the CDR3: TGTGCTAGCAGCTTTGGCGACTCTGGGGCCAACGTCCTGACTTTC. Translated: CASSFGDSGANVLTF.

As concerns this clonotype: The junction shows a germline mismatch at one end, possibly a read error. The rearrangement joins TRBV12-3 or TRBV12-4 to TRBJ2-7, with D possibly matching TRBD1 (6 bases). This CDR3 comprises 14 residues. CDR3 in DNA: TGTGCCAGCACTTCGGGACATGAATCCTACAAGCAGTACTTC. The encoded protein is CASTSGHESYKQYF.

The V call is TRBV7-8, the J call TRBJ2-3, with 9 nucleotides matching TRBD2. This CDR3 contains 16 residues. Germline V gene lookup returns CDR1 SGHVS and CDR2 FQNEAQ. V shed 5 bases, J shed 4 bases, and the junction held 10 bases outside the gene matches. The CDR3: CASSPGSGRSADTQYF. CDR3 sequence (DNA): TGTGCCAGCAGCCCCGGTAGCGGGAGATCGGCAGATACGCAGTATTTT.

On this clonotype: Sequence at one end of the junction differs from germline and may be a read error. The chain employs TRBV3-1 and TRBJ2-4; the D is unclear. The J call is doubtful: the DNA matches TRBJ2-7 better. CDR3 size: 11 residues. The germline V gene encodes CDR1 LGHDT and CDR2 YNNKEL (reference sequence). The CDR3 DNA is TGTGCCAGCAGCCAATCCTCCGAGCAGTACTTC. This codes for CASSQSSEQYF.